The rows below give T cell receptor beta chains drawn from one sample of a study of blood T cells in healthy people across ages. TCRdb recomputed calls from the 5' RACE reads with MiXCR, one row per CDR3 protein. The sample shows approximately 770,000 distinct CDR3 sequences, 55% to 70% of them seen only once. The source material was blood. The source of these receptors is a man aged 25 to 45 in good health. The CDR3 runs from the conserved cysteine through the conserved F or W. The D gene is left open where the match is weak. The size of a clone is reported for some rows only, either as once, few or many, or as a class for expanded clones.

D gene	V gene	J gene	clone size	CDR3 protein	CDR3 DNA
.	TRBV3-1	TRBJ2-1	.	CASSQMPVDEQFF	TGTGCCAGCAGCCAAATGCCAGTCGATGAGCAGTTCTTC
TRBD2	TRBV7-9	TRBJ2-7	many	CASSFRAGGPAEQYF	TGTGCCAGCAGCTTCAGAGCGGGAGGGCCTGCCGAGCAGTACTTC
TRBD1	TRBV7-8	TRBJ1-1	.	CASSSTGTGETEAFF	TGTGCCAGCAGCTCCACCGGGACAGGGGAGACTGAAGCTTTCTTT
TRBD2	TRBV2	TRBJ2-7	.	CASSEGTGLVMRYEQYF	TGTGCCAGCAGTGAAGGCACAGGACTAGTAATGAGATACGAGCAGTACTTC
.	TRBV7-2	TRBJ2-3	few	CASSADRYTDTQYF	TGTGCCAGCAGCGCAGACAGGTACACAGATACGCAGTATTTT
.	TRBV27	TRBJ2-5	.	CASSTTSRGETQYF	TGTGCCAGCAGTACAACCTCTAGGGGGGAGACCCAGTACTTC
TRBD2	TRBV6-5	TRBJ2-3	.	CASWRGDTDTQYF	TGTGCCAGCTGGCGGGGGGACACAGATACGCAGTATTTT
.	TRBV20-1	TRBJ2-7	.	CSGTRVGSYEQYF	TGCAGTGGTACTAGGGTCGGCTCCTACGAGCAGTACTTC
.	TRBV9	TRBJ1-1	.	CASSVGVGLNTEAFF	TGTGCCAGCAGCGTAGGTGTAGGTCTGAACACTGAAGCTTTCTTT
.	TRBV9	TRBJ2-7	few	CASSVAGIPYEQYF	TGTGCCAGCAGCGTAGCCGGGATACCCTACGAGCAGTACTTC
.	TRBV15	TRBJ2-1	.	CATSMREKGEQFF	TGTGCCACCAGCATGAGGGAAAAGGGTGAGCAGTTCTTC
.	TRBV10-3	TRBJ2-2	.	CASQGTENTGELFF	TGTGCCTCCCAAGGGACGGAGAACACCGGGGAGCTGTTTTTT
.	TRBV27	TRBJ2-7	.	CASSAPPDHEQYF	TGTGCCAGCAGCGCGCCGCCAGATCACGAGCAGTACTTC
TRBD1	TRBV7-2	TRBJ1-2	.	CASSLGGQARVLYGYTF	TGTGCCAGCAGCTTAGGGGGACAGGCCAGAGTTCTCTATGGCTACACCTTC
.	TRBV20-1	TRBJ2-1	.	CSASHQGNEQFF	TGCAGTGCTAGCCATCAGGGAAATGAGCAGTTCTTC
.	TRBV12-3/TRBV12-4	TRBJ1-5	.	CASSINYQPQHF	TGTGCCAGCAGCATAAACTATCAGCCCCAGCATTTT
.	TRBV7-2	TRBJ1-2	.	CASSSGRLANYGYTF	TGTGCCAGCAGCTCAGGACGCCTAGCTAACTATGGCTACACCTTC